These 20 T cell receptor beta chains originate from one sample sequenced in a study of T cell repertoires in ileal Crohn's disease. Noted time point: neoterminal ileum biopsy at postoperative endoscopy, about 6 months after surgery. The protocol was immunoSEQ multiplex PCR, while the TCRdb copy is restricted to in-frame clones and leaves out a portion. This sample has more than 2,000 clones; 55% to 65% occur once, and the top ten carry 10%. The sample consisted of ileal tissue. All receptors derive from an adult with Crohn's disease.

This chain joins TRBV29-1 and TRBJ1-5; D gene uncertain. V was clipped by 4 bases and J by 3 bases, with 10 bases between them. Germline values: CDR1 SQVTM, CDR2 ANQGSEA. This CDR3 has 13 amino acids. CDR3 DNA: TGCAGCGTTGTAAGCGGGGTCAATCAGCCCCAGCATTTT. Its protein product is CSVVSGVNQPQHF. Drawing the rest from reference TRBV29-1 and TRBJ1-5, the complete variable domain is SAVISQKPSRDICQRGTSLTIQCQVDSQVTMMFWYRQQPGQSLTLIATANQGSEATYESGFVIDKFPISRPNLTFSTLTVSNMSPEDSSIYLCSVVSGVNQPQHFGDGTRLSIL.

The chain carries TRBV10-3 and TRBJ1-3; D uncertain. The CDR3 extends over 13 amino acids. Per the germline V gene, CDR1 is ENHRY and CDR2 is SYGVKD. The V gene lost 4 bases and the J gene lost 0 bases, with 4 bases spanning the gap. The CDR3 DNA sequence: TGTGCCATCAGTGCGGGCTCTGGAAACACCATATATTTT. Its protein product is CAISAGSGNTIYF.

The rearrangement links TRBV27 to TRBJ2-1; 11 bases match TRBD2. The germline V gene has CDR1 MNHEY and CDR2 SMNVEV (reference sequence). Trimming at V came to 7 bases and at J to 4 bases, leaving 18 bases not matched to a gene. CDR3 length: 19 amino acids. The CDR3 region is CASKRQLGPTSGGYNEQFF. CDR3 coding DNA: TGTGCCAGCAAGAGGCAGCTCGGACCCACTAGCGGGGGATACAATGAGCAGTTCTTC.

This chain uses TRBV25-1 with TRBJ2-5; 10 positions agree with TRBD1. Germline V gives CDR1 MGHDK, CDR2 SYGVNS. This CDR3 spans 14 amino acids. With 6 bases clipped from V and 7 bases from J, the junction kept 8 bases outside the gene matches. CDR3 region: CASSPGQGYGTQYF. CDR3 nucleotide sequence: TGTGCCAGCAGCCCGGGACAGGGGTATGGGACCCAGTACTTC.

The rearrangement joins TRBV19 to TRBJ2-5, with 8 bases fitting TRBD2. Losses at the gene ends were 5 bases for V and 3 bases for J; bases not matched to a gene: 8. Germline V CDR1 and CDR2: LNHDA, SQIVND (reference sequence). CDR3 length equals 15 residues. Written as DNA, the CDR3 is TGTGCCAGTAGTCCTCGGGGAGCGGGGGAAGAGACCCAGTACTTC. It specifies CASSPRGAGEETQYF. Supplemented by reference TRBV19 and TRBJ2-5, the full variable domain reads DGGITQSPKYLFRKEGQNVTLSCEQNLNHDAMYWYRQDPGQGLRLIYYSQIVNDFQKGDIAEGYSVSREKKESFPLTVTSAQKNPTAFYLCASSPRGAGEETQYFGPGTRLLVL.

This clone has just a few counts. The genes are TRBV7-2 and TRBJ2-7; D possibly corresponds to TRBD1 (6 bases). The V gene's germline CDR1 is SGHTA and CDR2 FQGNSA. The CDR3 loop spans 14 amino acids. V was trimmed by 5 bases and J by 4 bases, leaving 15 bases between them. CDR3: CASSPYGRGYEQYF. The CDR3 bases are TGTGCCAGCAGCCCTTATGGCAGGGGATACGAGCAGTACTTC.

This clone was seen just once. CDR3 DNA: TGTGCCAGCAGCCAAAGCGGGGGTACACAAGAGACCCAGTACTTC. Protein: CASSQSGGTQETQYF. The chain has TRBV4-2 and TRBJ2-5; 8 bases align to TRBD2. CDR1 is LGHNA, CDR2 YNFKEQ, per germline. V gave up 2 bases and J gave up 2 bases; unmatched junction bases: 4. CDR3 length: 15 residues.

The genes are TRBV2 and TRBJ2-7, with D possibly matching TRBD2 (6 bases). CDR1 SNHLY and CDR2 FYNNEI come from the germline V gene. V was pared by 5 bases and J by 3 bases, with 8 bases between. The CDR3 has 12 amino acids. In DNA, the CDR3 is TGTGCCAGCAGTTTGCGGGACTACGAGCAGTACTTC. It translates to CASSLRDYEQYF. The entire variable domain, with the rest obtained from reference TRBV2 and TRBJ2-7, is as follows: EPEVTQTPSHQVTQMGQEVILRCVPISNHLYFYWYRQILGQKVEFLVSFYNNEISEKSEIFDDQFSVERPDGSNFTLKIRSTKLEDSAMYFCASSLRDYEQYFGPGTRLTVT.

V usage is TRBV20-1 and J usage is TRBJ2-7; D call uncertain. Germline V gene data show CDR1 as DFQATT and CDR2 as SNEGSKA (reference sequence). V lost 3 bases and J lost 10, with 13 bases in between. There are 11 residues in the CDR3. CDR3 sequence reads: CSASRSGTQYF. DNA of the CDR3: TGCAGTGCTAGTCGGTCAGGCACACAGTACTTC.

By sample fraction, this clone is large. The chain uses TRBV28 and TRBJ1-2; D is undetermined. V lost 8 bases, J lost 2 bases, and 6 bases lay in between. Germline V gene sequence: CDR1 MDHEN, CDR2 SYDVKM. This CDR3 has 11 amino acids. In nucleotides, the CDR3 is TGTGCCAGCTCGGGGAACTATGGCTACACCTTC. It is translated as CASSGNYGYTF.

This clone was seen a few times. The chain combines TRBV7-6 with TRBJ2-7; 8 bases align to TRBD1. The germline CDR1 and CDR2 sequences are SGHVS and FNYEAQ. The J segment lost 3 bases and the V segment lost 7 bases, leaving 8 bases of the junction unmatched. The CDR3 runs 14 residues. The DNA for the CDR3 is TGTGCCAGCATCTCGGGGACAGGAGACTACGAGCAGTACTTC. It encodes CASISGTGDYEQYF.

This clone was detected only a few times. This chain connects TRBV4-1 to TRBJ1-2; 11 bases map to TRBD1. The CDR3 contains 16 residues. V lost 4 bases and J lost 3; bases outside the gene matches: 7. Germline V gene data show CDR1 as MGHRA and CDR2 as YSYEKL. The CDR3 region has the DNA TGCGCCAGCAGCCTCCGGGACAGGGGGGGGTACTATGGCTACACCTTC. Translation: CASSLRDRGGYYGYTF.

The chain has TRBV4-1 and TRBJ1-4; TRBD1 agrees at 9 bases. J lost 8 bases, V lost 3 bases, and 4 bases had no gene match. CDR1 and CDR2 (germline): MGHRA, YSYEKL. The CDR3 runs to 14 residues. In nucleotides, the CDR3 is TGCGCCAGCAGCCAGGGACAGGGCGGAGAAAAACTGTTTTTT. Translated: CASSQGQGGEKLFF.

The gene calls are TRBV11-3 and TRBJ2-7, with 12 positions matching TRBD2. This CDR3 comprises 17 residues. The trim removed 5 bases at V and 5 bases at J, leaving 13 bases unmatched. The germline V gene has CDR1 SGHNT and CDR2 YENEEA. This CDR3 reads CASSIRLAGGPGDEQYF. The DNA for the CDR3 is TGTGCCAGCAGCATCAGGCTAGCGGGAGGGCCGGGCGACGAGCAGTACTTC.

This clone ranks as large. The rearrangement uses TRBV2 and TRBJ2-3; a possible D gene is TRBD1 (6 bases). Trimming cost V 7 bases and J 3 bases, with 17 bases left between them. The CDR3 spans 15 residues. Germline assignment: CDR1 SNHLY and CDR2 FYNNEI. For the CDR3, the DNA is TGTGCCAGCAAACCTCGGGGACAACTAACAGATACGCAGTATTTT. Its translation is CASKPRGQLTDTQYF.

The rearrangement joins TRBV15 to TRBJ1-1; possibly TRBD1 for D (5 bases). This CDR3 region has 13 residues. Germline V gene sequence: CDR1 LNHNV, CDR2 YYDKDF (reference sequence). With 1 base removed from V and 4 bases from J, the gap between germline ends came to 7 bases. Here the CDR3 reads CATSRVGVTEAFF. The DNA of the CDR3 is TGTGCCACCAGCAGAGTAGGGGTCACTGAAGCTTTCTTT.

V is TRBV5-1 and J is TRBJ2-2, with TRBD2 matching over 9 bases. The CDR3 sequence is 15 residues long. Losses at the gene ends were 5 bases for V and 7 bases for J; bases not matched to a gene: 9. CDR1 and CDR2 (germline): SGHRS, YFSETQ. The CDR3 reads CASRQGLAGSGELFF. The CDR3 DNA sequence: TGCGCCAGCAGGCAGGGGCTAGCGGGAAGCGGGGAGCTGTTTTTT.

The gene calls are TRBV5-6 and TRBJ1-1; tentatively, D is TRBD1 (6 bases). V lost 3 bases to trimming and J lost 1 base, with 16 bases between them. The germline V gene has CDR1 SGHDT and CDR2 YYEEEE. There are 16 residues in the CDR3. The CDR3 DNA reads TGTGCCAGCAGCTATTACAGGGCTAATGCGAACACTGAAGCTTTCTTT. Encoded protein: CASSYYRANANTEAFF.

The V gene is TRBV5-4, the J gene TRBJ2-7, with TRBD1 identical over 9 bases. Looked up from germline, CDR1 is SGHNT and CDR2 is YYREEE (reference sequence). V gave up 3 bases and J gave up 3 bases; unmatched junction bases: 7. CDR3 length: 15 amino acids. The DNA of the CDR3 is TGTGCCAGCAGCTCCGGGACAGGGTTTAGCTACGAGCAGTACTTC. This gives the protein CASSSGTGFSYEQYF.

The rearrangement links TRBV28 to TRBJ2-1, with D tentatively TRBD2 (5 bases). Germline loops: CDR1 MDHEN, CDR2 SYDVKM. CDR3 size: 15 residues. V lost 4 bases to trimming and J lost 7 bases, with 17 bases between them. The CDR3 DNA follows: TGTGCCAGCAGTTCCGGCGGGCAGCCAAGGAATGAGCAGTTCTTC. Its protein product is CASSSGGQPRNEQFF.